The 31 T cell receptor beta chains below all came from one sample that was sequenced in a study of T cells in Graves' hyperthyroidism and ophthalmopathy (dated by TCRdb to about 2019). The library was produced with multiplex PCR. Reads for this sample came from an Illumina HiSeq 2000. The TCR beta CDR3 regions were amplified from the RNA transcripts. The first round of RT-PCR for the TCR CDR3 was performed with the HTBI primer set and the Qiagen OneStep RT-PCR kit. TCRdb ran its own pipeline on the public reads, namely fastp trimming at Q25 and MiXCR clone calling, and kept in-frame beta chains. For every CDR3 protein sequence, its rows merge into one entry that carries the most common genes and DNA. This sample gives some 800,000 distinct CDR3 sequences in total; 38% of them show up just once. The ten top clones hold around 10% of the sample. The specimen sequenced was blood. The source is a man aged 18 to 29 with Graves' hyperthyroidism.

This chain links TRBV11-2 with TRBJ2-7; D possibly corresponds to TRBD2 (6 bases). Trimming pared 0 bases from V and 2 bases from J, leaving 11 bases between. CDR3 length equals 15 residues. Germline V lookup: CDR1 SGHAT, CDR2 FQNNGV. CDR3 region: CASSLDGSLAYEQYF. In nucleotides, the CDR3 is TGTGCCAGCAGCTTAGACGGGAGCTTGGCCTACGAGCAGTACTTC.

This clonotype was detected only a few times. The chain employs TRBV7-9 and TRBJ2-6, with D unclear. CDR1 is SEHNR, CDR2 FQNEAQ, per germline (reference sequence). The CDR3 has 15 residues. The V end lost 2 bases, the J end lost 0 bases, and 5 bases lay between the germline ends. Here the CDR3 reads CASSLLASGANVLTF. The CDR3 coding sequence is TGTGCCAGCAGCTTACTGGCCTCTGGGGCCAACGTCCTGACTTTC.

The V gene is TRBV4-3, the J gene TRBJ2-7, with 7 positions matching TRBD1. This CDR3 has 13 amino acids. V lost 7 bases to trimming and J lost 0 bases; unmatched junction nucleotides: 3. CDR1 and CDR2 (germline): LGHNA, YSLEER. The CDR3 DNA sequence: TGCGCCAGCAACCGGGACAGCTCCTACGAGCAGTACTTC. This codes for CASNRDSSYEQYF.

A few counts support this clonotype. The rearrangement uses TRBV5-6 and TRBJ1-1; no reliable D call. V was shortened by 2 bases and J by 13 bases, with 15 bases between the two germline ends. Looked up from germline, CDR1 is SGHDT and CDR2 is YYEEEE. The CDR3 runs 12 residues. DNA of the CDR3: TGTGCCAGCAGCTTTGGGTCATTGCAGGTTTTCTTT. Its translation: CASSFGSLQVFF.

In this sample, this clonotype turned up many times. The chain uses TRBV20-1 and TRBJ1-5, with D unresolved. CDR1 and CDR2 from the germline V gene are DFQATT and SNEGSKA (reference sequence). CDR3 length: 14 residues. V was pared by 5 bases and J by 1 base, with 12 bases between. This chain's CDR3 is CSALGRASNQPQHF. CDR3 nucleotide sequence: TGCAGTGCTCTAGGGCGAGCGAGCAATCAGCCCCAGCATTTT.

This clonotype was recorded many times. The chain joins TRBV2 to TRBJ1-4; D gene uncertain. This CDR3 comprises 14 residues. Germline assignment: CDR1 SNHLY and CDR2 FYNNEI. The V end was cut by 11 bases, the J end by 4 bases, with 17 bases between. The CDR3 sequence is CASSDSRYNEKLFF. The DNA for the CDR3 is TGTGCCTCCTCGGATTCCAGATATAATGAAAAACTGTTTTTT.

This clonotype was found many times. The rearrangement uses TRBV7-9 and TRBJ2-5, with TRBD1 matching over 8 bases. The V segment lost 5 bases and the J segment 4 bases; nucleotides outside the gene matches: 6. The CDR3 is 14 residues long. Per germline, CDR1 SEHNR and CDR2 FQNEAQ (reference sequence). The CDR3 here is CASSRTGIRETQYF. CDR3 nucleotides: TGTGCCAGCAGCAGGACAGGGATTAGAGAGACCCAGTACTTC.

This clonotype was found many times. The chain recombines TRBV19 with TRBJ1-1, with unresolved D. The CDR3 has 13 residues. In germline, CDR1 is LNHDA, CDR2 SQIVND (reference sequence). The V and J ends lost 11 bases and 1 base respectively, with 14 bases between them. This CDR3 reads CASTGNSNTEAFF. CDR3 DNA sequence: TGTGCCTCCACCGGGAACTCGAACACTGAAGCTTTCTTT.

This clonotype was counted ten times or more. The chain is built from TRBV20-1 and TRBJ1-1; 9 nucleotides line up with TRBD1. Per germline, CDR1 DFQATT and CDR2 SNEGSKA (reference sequence). With V trimmed by 3 bases and J by 5 bases, 10 bases remained unmatched. CDR3 length: 15 residues. CDR3 residues: CSASGLGQGMTEAFF. CDR3 bases: TGCAGTGCTAGTGGTTTGGGACAGGGAATGACTGAAGCTTTCTTT.

This chain links TRBV9 with TRBJ1-1; no definite D call. V lost 0 bases and J 1 base, leaving 7 bases between the germline ends. The CDR3 loop spans 14 amino acids. Germline CDR1 SGDLS, CDR2 YYNGEE. CDR3 DNA sequence: TGTGCCAGCAGCGTAGAGGGCTGGAACACTGAAGCTTTCTTT. Protein product: CASSVEGWNTEAFF.

This clonotype occurred a few times. J is TRBJ1-1 and V is TRBV6-6, with 9 bases fitting TRBD1. V was clipped by 11 bases and J by 5 bases; unmatched bases: 15. This CDR3 has 15 residues. The V gene's germline CDR1 is MNHNY and CDR2 SVGAGI (reference sequence). The chain's CDR3 is CAGADSTGGLTEAFF. CDR3 coding DNA: TGTGCCGGGGCAGATTCGACAGGGGGTTTGACTGAAGCTTTCTTT.

This clonotype has a count of ten or more. The junction departs from germline at one end; a sequencing error may be responsible. The CDR3 DNA reads as TGTGCCAGCAGCTTAGCTCCGGGGAACACTGAAGCTTTCTTT. Encoded protein: CASSLAPGNTEAFF. This chain connects TRBV5-1 to TRBJ1-1, with unresolved D. This CDR3 region has 14 residues. Per germline, CDR1 SGHRS and CDR2 YFSETQ.

The V gene is TRBV2, the J gene TRBJ2-5; TRBD2 matches 7 bases. CDR3 size: 12 residues. The V and J ends lost 4 bases and 7 bases, in that order; junction bases with no gene match: 3. Looked up from germline, CDR1 is SNHLY and CDR2 is FYNNEI. CDR3 bases: TGTGCCAGCAGTGGCCCGGGGGGGACCCAGTACTTC. Translation gives CASSGPGGTQYF. Using reference TRBV2 and TRBJ2-5 for the parts outside the CDR3, the full variable domain is EPEVTQTPSHQVTQMGQEVILRCVPISNHLYFYWYRQILGQKVEFLVSFYNNEISEKSEIFDDQFSVERPDGSNFTLKIRSTKLEDSAMYFCASSGPGGTQYFGPGTRLLVL.

This clonotype was observed many times. V usage is TRBV10-2 and J usage is TRBJ1-1; D might be TRBD1 (5 bases). With 2 bases removed from V and 0 bases from J, the gap between germline ends came to 13 bases. CDR1 WSHSY and CDR2 SAAADI come from the germline V gene. The CDR3 loop spans 16 amino acids. CDR3 DNA sequence: TGCGCCAGCAGTGAGGGCACAGGTGGAATGAACACTGAAGCTTTCTTT. Encoded protein: CASSEGTGGMNTEAFF.

The chain carries TRBV11-2 and TRBJ2-6; tentatively, D is TRBD2 (5 bases). The CDR3 runs 18 residues. Germline CDR1 is SGHAT and CDR2 is FQNNGV. Trimming removed 5 bases at V and 1 base at J, with 18 bases between. This CDR3 is CASSLNRRGSSGANVLTF. CDR3 bases: TGTGCCAGCAGCCTCAATCGTCGAGGGAGTTCTGGGGCCAACGTCCTGACTTTC.

The J gene is TRBJ1-6, the V gene TRBV25-1, with 12 bases lining up with TRBD1. The junction had 18 bases not matched to a gene; V was cut back by 0 bases and J by 9 bases. From germline, CDR1 is MGHDK and CDR2 SYGVNS. The CDR3 runs 21 residues. The CDR3 DNA is TGTGCCAGCAGTGAATACGCACCAACCCGGGACAGGGGGCTTGGGGGTTCACCCCTCCACTTT. Amino acid sequence: CASSEYAPTRDRGLGGSPLHF.

In the case of this clonotype: Being one base from a much bigger clone, this may be a read error. V gene TRBV7-9 combines with J gene TRBJ1-2; tentatively, D is TRBD1 (6 bases). V was cut by 1 base and J by 8 bases, with 8 bases left in between. Germline V gene data show CDR1 as SEHNR and CDR2 as FQNEAQ (reference sequence). This CDR3 contains 12 residues. The CDR3, as DNA: TGTGCCAGCAGCTTAGTACAGGGAGGCTACACCTTC. Translating gives CASSLVQGGYTF.

A word on this clonotype: A read error is possible here, since a much larger clone lies one base away. V usage is TRBV10-3 and J usage is TRBJ2-7; no clear D gene. This CDR3 contains 12 residues. CDR1 is ENHRY, CDR2 SYGVKD, per germline. This chain's CDR3 is CAIGDTRSEQYF. The CDR3, as DNA: TGTGCCATCGGTGACACTCGATCCGAGCAGTACTTC.

V is TRBV20-1 and J is TRBJ1-2; D unclear. The CDR3 is 15 residues long. The V gene's germline CDR1 is DFQATT and CDR2 SNEGSKA (reference sequence). V shed 0 bases and J shed 4 bases, with 15 bases lying between them. CDR3 loop: CSARDVGQAPYGYTF. CDR3 DNA: TGCAGTGCTAGAGATGTAGGCCAGGCCCCCTATGGCTACACCTTC.

The chain uses TRBV9 and TRBJ1-4; 7 bases are a match to TRBD1. V lost 3 bases, J lost 2 bases, and 4 bases stayed unmatched. Germline CDR1 is SGDLS and CDR2 is YYNGEE. The CDR3 extends over 15 amino acids. CDR3 loop: CASSASGGTNEKLFF. The CDR3 nucleotides are TGTGCCAGCAGCGCCTCAGGGGGTACTAATGAAAAACTGTTTTTT.

This clonotype appeared a few times. The rearrangement joins TRBV14 to TRBJ2-7; 11 bases line up with TRBD2. Trimming removed 4 bases from V and 5 bases from J; junction bases left unmatched: 1. The CDR3 covers 13 residues. Germline CDR1 and CDR2: SGHDN and FVKESK. The CDR3 here is CASSPGLADEQYF. CDR3 DNA sequence: TGTGCCAGCAGCCCGGGACTAGCGGACGAGCAGTACTTC.

V and J are TRBV15 and TRBJ1-5, with D unresolved. V lost 0 bases, J lost 1 base, and 10 bases lay in between. The germline CDR1 and CDR2 sequences are LNHNV and YYDKDF (reference sequence). This CDR3 is built from 16 residues. CDR3 sequence: CATSRDGPESNQPQHF. In DNA form, the CDR3 reads TGTGCCACCAGCAGAGACGGTCCGGAGAGCAATCAGCCCCAGCATTTT.

The table lists this clonotype with many counts. One end of the junction fails to match germline, which may point to a read error. This chain uses TRBV7-7 with TRBJ2-5; 11 positions match TRBD2. The CDR3 is made up of 16 amino acids. In germline, CDR1 is SSHAT, CDR2 FNYEAQ (reference sequence). This chain's CDR3 is CASSLGLLAGGETQYF. CDR3 DNA sequence: TGTGCTAGCAGCTTAGGCCTCCTAGCGGGAGGTGAGACCCAGTACTTC.

This chain joins TRBV20-1 and TRBJ1-2; 7 nucleotides match TRBD1. Germline CDR1 DFQATT, CDR2 SNEGSKA (reference sequence). The J segment lost 4 bases and the V segment lost 1 base, leaving 9 bases of the junction unmatched. This CDR3 spans 15 amino acids. CDR3 coding DNA: TGCAGTGCTAGAGTACTGGGACAGTTCTTCTATGGCTACACCTTC. Translated: CSARVLGQFFYGYTF.

This clonotype came up a few times. This chain joins TRBV7-6 and TRBJ1-1; unclear D gene. Germline lookup yields CDR1 SGHVS and CDR2 FNYEAQ. The CDR3 length is 15 residues. With 1 base removed from V and 0 bases from J, the gap between germline ends came to 9 bases. For the CDR3, the DNA is TGTGCCAGCAGCTTAGATGGCCGGATGAACACTGAAGCTTTCTTT. Translated: CASSLDGRMNTEAFF.

The table lists this clonotype with a count of one. This sequence joins TRBV5-1 and TRBJ2-7, with 7 positions matching TRBD2. Per germline, CDR1 SGHRS and CDR2 YFSETQ. The length of the CDR3 is 15 residues. With V trimmed by 4 bases and J by 2 bases, 9 bases remained unmatched. CDR3 region: CASSTPGRETYEQYF. The CDR3, as DNA: TGCGCCAGCAGCACCCCAGGGAGGGAGACCTACGAGCAGTACTTC.

This clonotype was seen many times. This sequence joins TRBV15 and TRBJ2-5; the D gene is possibly TRBD1 (5 bases). The CDR3 runs to 15 residues. CDR1 LNHNV and CDR2 YYDKDF come from the germline V gene (reference sequence). Trimming left V 4 bases short and J 2 bases short, with 14 bases between. The CDR3 protein is CATSIGRAPQETQYF. The CDR3 region has the DNA TGTGCCACCAGCATTGGCAGGGCCCCACAAGAGACCCAGTACTTC.

This clonotype was counted only a few times. This chain links TRBV2 with TRBJ1-2, with 7 bases matching TRBD1. The ends lost 6 bases at V and 1 base at J; junction bases unmatched: 8. The CDR3 loop spans 15 amino acids. Germline CDR1 and CDR2: SNHLY and FYNNEI. In DNA form, the CDR3 reads TGTGCCAGCAGCGAACAGGGGACCTTTAACTATGGCTACACCTTC. As protein: CASSEQGTFNYGYTF.

This clonotype was found many times. The rearrangement joins TRBV29-1 to TRBJ2-2; D is possibly TRBD2 (6 bases). Germline CDR1 SQVTM, CDR2 ANQGSEA. The germline V and J ends were trimmed by 7 bases and 7 bases, with 10 bases remaining between them. CDR3 length: 11 amino acids. The CDR3 DNA sequence: TGCAGCGCGCCGGAGGGCGGGGAGCTGTTTTTT. Translation gives CSAPEGGELFF.

The rearrangement joins TRBV25-1 to TRBJ2-2, with no clear D. V was shortened by 0 bases and J by 6 bases, with 11 bases between the two germline ends. The CDR3 runs 15 residues. Germline V CDR1 and CDR2: MGHDK, SYGVNS. CDR3 bases: TGTGCCAGCAGTGAATATTTCCCTTCTCCCGGGGAGCTGTTTTTT. Protein sequence: CASSEYFPSPGELFF.

This clonotype was seen only a few times. This chain joins TRBV19 and TRBJ1-2; D remains unclear. Germline loops: CDR1 LNHDA, CDR2 SQIVND (reference sequence). The CDR3 totals 13 residues. V was cut by 9 bases and J by 7 bases, with 18 bases left in between. CDR3 in amino acids: CASSLTGGIGYTF. CDR3 in DNA: TGTGCCAGCAGCCTTACCGGCGGCATTGGCTACACCTTC.